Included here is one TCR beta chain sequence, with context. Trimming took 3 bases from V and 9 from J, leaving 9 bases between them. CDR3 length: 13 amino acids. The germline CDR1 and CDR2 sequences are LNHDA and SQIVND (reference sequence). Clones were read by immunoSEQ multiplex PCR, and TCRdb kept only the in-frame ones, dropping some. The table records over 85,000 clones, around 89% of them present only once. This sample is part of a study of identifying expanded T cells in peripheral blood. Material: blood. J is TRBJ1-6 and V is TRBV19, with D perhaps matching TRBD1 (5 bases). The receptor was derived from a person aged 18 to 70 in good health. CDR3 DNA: TGTGCCAGTAGTATGGGAGGGGTTTCACCCCTCCACTTT. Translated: CASSMGGVSPLHF.